Below, 21 T cell receptor beta chains from the same sample are listed, as sequenced in a study of shared clonotypes between healthy human individuals (dated by TCRdb to 2018 to 2021). Library construction relied on the immunoSEQ multiplex PCR assay. Imported from immuneACCESS, the table was reduced by TCRdb to in-frame sequences with V and J called. These copies leave out some clones; in studies compared against another copy, an unresolved V gene accounts for under half, and the cause of the remainder is not known. This sample has roughly 2.5 million clones in its table, and roughly 92% of those were observed once. Together, the top ten hold 0.14% of the sample. Sequenced material: naive CD4+ T cells sorted from blood. The cell subset or site label on this specimen signifies: CD45RA+ positively selected. These receptors came from a man between 18 and 29 years old in good health.

This clone was seen only a few times. The rearrangement joins TRBV10-1 to TRBJ2-7, with D perhaps matching TRBD1 (6 bases). The CDR3 spans 16 residues. The germline gives CDR1 WNHNN, CDR2 SYGVQD (reference sequence). V shed 2 bases and J shed 0 bases, with 14 bases lying between them. The DNA of the CDR3 is TGCGCCAGCAGTGAGCCCCAGGGGAATAGCTCCTACGAGCAGTACTTC. Residues: CASSEPQGNSSYEQYF.

The chain links TRBV5-4 to TRBJ2-7; D is possibly TRBD1 (8 bases). The V gene's germline CDR1 is SGHNT and CDR2 YYREEE (reference sequence). Trimming pared 2 bases from V and 0 bases from J, leaving 24 bases between. This CDR3 is built from 19 residues. This CDR3 is CASSLPRGRGAGSSYEQYF. CDR3 sequence (DNA): TGTGCCAGCAGCTTACCCAGGGGGCGCGGAGCGGGGAGCTCCTACGAGCAGTACTTC. The whole variable domain, filled in from reference TRBV5-4 and TRBJ2-7, reads ETGVTQSPTHLIKTRGQQVTLRCSSQSGHNTVSWYQQALGQGPQFIFQYYREEENGRGNFPPRFSGLQFPNYSSELNVNALELDDSALYLCASSLPRGRGAGSSYEQYFGPGTRLTVT.

The genes are TRBV6-5 and TRBJ2-7; TRBD2 is a possible D gene (6 bases). This CDR3 has 15 residues. Germline assignment: CDR1 MNHEY and CDR2 SVGAGI. Trimming removed 3 bases at V and 2 bases at J, with 14 bases between. This CDR3 reads CASSYTGGAPYEQYF. The CDR3 region has the DNA TGTGCCAGCAGTTATACCGGGGGTGCCCCCTACGAGCAGTACTTC.

The rearrangement joins TRBV7-3 to TRBJ1-2; the D gene is possibly TRBD1 (5 bases). Per germline, CDR1 SGHTA and CDR2 FQGTGA. This CDR3 has 14 residues. V was trimmed by 3 bases and J by 7 bases, leaving 15 bases between them. CDR3 loop: CASSLNGGSGGYTF. The CDR3 DNA sequence: TGTGCCAGCAGCTTGAACGGGGGTTCGGGTGGCTACACCTTC.

The chain uses TRBV9 and TRBJ2-3; D gene ambiguous. This CDR3 has 12 amino acids. Trimming pared 0 bases from V and 7 bases from J, leaving 6 bases between. The germline CDR1 and CDR2 sequences are SGDLS and YYNGEE. The CDR3 DNA reads TGTGCCAGCAGCGTAGAGAGGAATACGCAGTATTTT. Residues: CASSVERNTQYF.

This chain connects TRBV5-6 to TRBJ1-1, with a weak D call TRBD1 (6 bases). V shed 5 bases and J shed 2 bases, with 19 bases lying between them. CDR3 length: 16 residues. The germline V gene encodes CDR1 SGHDT and CDR2 YYEEEE. The chain's CDR3 is CASSLRPGAANTEAFF. Written as DNA, the CDR3 is TGTGCCAGCAGTCTCAGGCCAGGGGCGGCTAACACTGAAGCTTTCTTT.

V usage is TRBV6-4 and J usage is TRBJ2-1, with 7 nucleotides matching TRBD1. This CDR3 is built from 14 residues. With V trimmed by 3 bases and J by 9 bases, 8 bases remained unmatched. The V gene's germline CDR1 is MRHNA and CDR2 SNTAGT. The CDR3 nucleotides are TGTGCCAGCAGTGAATGGCAGGGGGAAGGTGAGCAGTTCTTC. This translates into CASSEWQGEGEQFF.

The gene calls are TRBV11-2 and TRBJ2-7; 11 bases align to TRBD1. V lost 5 bases and J lost 7; bases outside the gene matches: 10. The CDR3 is made up of 15 amino acids. Looked up from germline, CDR1 is SGHAT and CDR2 is FQNNGV. The CDR3: CASSTGTGGVSEQYF. The CDR3, as DNA: TGTGCCAGCAGCACAGGGACAGGGGGGGTGTCGGAGCAGTACTTC.

The genes are TRBV9 and TRBJ2-3; D is perhaps TRBD1 (6 bases). CDR1 is SGDLS, CDR2 YYNGEE, per germline. This CDR3 spans 15 amino acids. V lost 3 bases and J 8 bases, leaving 19 bases between the germline ends. The CDR3: CASSEQGAPIFTQYF. The CDR3 nucleotides are TGTGCCAGCAGCGAACAGGGTGCGCCTATTTTTACGCAGTATTTT.

The chain recombines TRBV7-9 with TRBJ2-5; D is possibly TRBD1 (6 bases). Trimming cost V 5 bases and J 3 bases, with 13 bases left between them. The CDR3 sequence is 14 residues long. CDR1 SEHNR and CDR2 FQNEAQ come from the germline V gene (reference sequence). The CDR3 nucleotides read TGTGCCAGCAGCCCACAGGGTTGGGAAGAGACCCAGTACTTC. It codes for CASSPQGWEETQYF.

The chain links TRBV4-3 to TRBJ1-2, with no clear D. This CDR3 comprises 14 residues. CDR1 and CDR2 (germline): LGHNA, YSLEER. Trimming pared 1 base from V and 4 bases from J, leaving 10 bases between. The CDR3 sequence is CASSQAVLGYGYTF. As DNA, the CDR3 is TGCGCCAGCAGCCAAGCGGTCCTTGGCTATGGCTACACCTTC.

This clone was seen repeatedly, ten times or more. The chain combines TRBV10-1 with TRBJ2-1; TRBD2 aligns across 8 bases. Germline lookup yields CDR1 WNHNN and CDR2 SYGVQD (reference sequence). With V trimmed by 9 bases and J by 4 bases, 11 bases remained unmatched. This CDR3 has 15 amino acids. Here the CDR3 DNA reads TGCGCCAGTACCGGGACTAGTTTTGTTTACAATGAGCAGTTCTTC. It translates to CASTGTSFVYNEQFF.

This clone was seen once. This chain connects TRBV5-8 to TRBJ2-1; a weak D match, TRBD1 (5 bases). Germline assignment: CDR1 SGHTS and CDR2 YDEGEE. The V end lost 0 bases, the J end lost 14 bases, and 18 bases lay between the germline ends. This CDR3 comprises 14 residues. CDR3 loop: CASSLAPVQGKKFF. The CDR3 DNA reads TGTGCCAGCAGCTTGGCCCCGGTGCAGGGCAAAAAGTTCTTC.

The chain uses TRBV4-3 and TRBJ1-3; D is unclear. The V gene lost 0 bases and the J gene lost 0 bases, with 6 bases spanning the gap. The CDR3 is 15 residues long. The germline CDR1 and CDR2 sequences are LGHNA and YSLEER. Written as DNA, the CDR3 is TGCGCCAGCAGCCAAGAAGGGTACTCTGGAAACACCATATATTTT. Translated: CASSQEGYSGNTIYF.

A note on this clone: Other nucleotide sequences in the sample specify the same CDR3. The chain has TRBV11-2 and TRBJ2-3; 8 bases fit TRBD1. Germline assignment: CDR1 SGHAT and CDR2 FQNNGV. After removal of 1 base from V and 5 bases from J, the junction contained 2 bases not matched to a gene. The CDR3 spans 14 residues. CDR3 protein: CASSLGQGIDTQYF. For the CDR3, the DNA is TGTGCCAGCAGCTTAGGACAGGGGATAGATACGCAGTATTTT. Based on the CDR3 plus reference TRBV11-2 and TRBJ2-3, the full variable domain is EAGVAQSPRYKIIEKRQSVAFWCNPISGHATLYWYQQILGQGPKLLIQFQNNGVVDDSQLPKDRFSAERLKGVDSTLKIQPAKLEDSAVYLCASSLGQGIDTQYFGPGTRLTVL.

This clone was recorded a few times. The chain recombines TRBV28 with TRBJ1-5; D perhaps matches TRBD1 (5 bases). Germline V CDR1 and CDR2: MDHEN, SYDVKM. Trimming removed 2 bases at V and 6 bases at J, with 17 bases between. The CDR3 has 16 residues. This CDR3 is CASSLRSLGVRQPQHF. As DNA, the CDR3 is TGTGCCAGCAGTTTACGCTCTCTAGGGGTTCGTCAGCCCCAGCATTTT.

The chain carries TRBV28 and TRBJ2-6; the match to TRBD1 covers 9 bases. The V gene's germline CDR1 is MDHEN and CDR2 SYDVKM. V lost 6 bases and J lost 2; bases outside the gene matches: 14. The CDR3 is 19 amino acids. The CDR3 protein is CASRPTGDRANPGANVLTF. The CDR3 nucleotides are TGTGCCAGCAGACCCACGGGGGACAGGGCTAACCCTGGGGCCAACGTCCTGACTTTC.

A word on this clone: Other DNA variants within this sample encode the same CDR3. The chain combines TRBV6-5 with TRBJ2-7; TRBD1 matches at 11 bases. Germline V CDR1 and CDR2: MNHEY, SVGAGI. The CDR3 sequence is 16 residues long. The V segment lost 3 bases and the J segment 0 bases; nucleotides outside the gene matches: 4. The CDR3 is CASSYSGTGGSYEQYF. The CDR3, as DNA: TGTGCCAGCAGTTATTCCGGGACAGGGGGCTCCTACGAGCAGTACTTC.

The count of this clone is one. This CDR3 is also generated by other DNA sequences in the sample. The chain has TRBV7-8 and TRBJ1-2; D is unresolved. CDR1 is SGHVS and CDR2 is FQNEAQ in the germline V gene. CDR3 size: 13 residues. V was cut by 0 bases and J by 0 bases, with 2 bases left in between. This chain's CDR3 is CASSLAANYGYTF. The CDR3 region has the DNA TGTGCCAGCAGCTTAGCAGCTAACTATGGCTACACCTTC.

The rearrangement joins TRBV11-2 to TRBJ2-7; D is unclear. The V gene lost 7 bases and the J gene lost 0 bases, with 13 bases spanning the gap. Germline lookup yields CDR1 SGHAT and CDR2 FQNNGV. There are 14 residues in the CDR3. The CDR3 reads CASTKTQSSYEQYF. For the CDR3, the DNA is TGTGCCAGCACCAAGACACAGAGCTCCTACGAGCAGTACTTC.

The chain employs TRBV13 and TRBJ1-3; 11 nucleotides match TRBD1. From germline, CDR1 is PRHDT and CDR2 FYEKMQ (reference sequence). The V and J ends lost 5 bases and 2 bases, in that order; junction bases with no gene match: 5. The CDR3 spans 16 residues. The CDR3 nucleotides are TGTGCCAGCAGCGTACGGACAGGGGGCGCTGGAAACACCATATATTTT. This encodes CASSVRTGGAGNTIYF.